A selection of T cell receptor beta chains follows, all from one sample in a study of blood T cell repertoires in COVID-19. Assay: immunoSEQ multiplex PCR; the TCRdb copy retains only in-frame clones and omits some. The sample holds more than 200,000 clones, roughly four fifths seen once. The sequenced material came from peripheral blood. These receptors were taken from a middle-aged woman with active or convalescent COVID-19. CDR3s include the opening cysteine and the closing phenylalanine or tryptophan. The order of the fields is V gene, D gene, J gene, clone size, CDR3 DNA, CDR3 protein. A D gene is named only where the DNA matches it firmly. The size of a clone is reported for some rows only, either as once, few or many, or as a class for expanded clones.

V gene: TRBV30; D gene: -; J gene: TRBJ1-4; clone size: -; CDR3 DNA: TGTGCCTGGAGTGCAGGGGATGAAAAACTGTTTTTT; CDR3 protein: CAWSAGDEKLFF
V gene: TRBV7-6; D gene: -; J gene: TRBJ1-5; clone size: -; CDR3 DNA: TGTGCCAGCAGCCCGACAGCATATGGCAATCAGCCCCAGCATTTT; CDR3 protein: CASSPTAYGNQPQHF
V gene: TRBV24-1; D gene: TRBD2; J gene: TRBJ2-1; clone size: -; CDR3 DNA: TGTGCCACCAGTGATTTCCGGGAGGGAACGTACAATGAGCAGTTCTTC; CDR3 protein: CATSDFREGTYNEQFF
V gene: TRBV4-1; D gene: TRBD2; J gene: TRBJ2-7; clone size: -; CDR3 DNA: TGCGCCAGCAGCCACGCAGGGAGGGTCGAGCAGTACTTC; CDR3 protein: CASSHAGRVEQYF
V gene: TRBV4-1; D gene: -; J gene: TRBJ1-1; clone size: -; CDR3 DNA: TGCGCCAGCAGCTCGCCGGGGGGCGGATGGGGAACTGAAGCTTTCTTT; CDR3 protein: CASSSPGGGWGTEAFF
V gene: TRBV10-3; D gene: TRBD1; J gene: TRBJ2-3; clone size: -; CDR3 DNA: TGTGCCATCAGAGGAGGGACAGGGCCCACAGATACGCAGTATTTT; CDR3 protein: CAIRGGTGPTDTQYF
V gene: TRBV18; D gene: -; J gene: TRBJ2-4; clone size: -; CDR3 DNA: TGTGCCAGCTCACCATGGGTAGGTGAGGAAAACATTCAGTACTTC; CDR3 protein: CASSPWVGEENIQYF
V gene: TRBV7-3; D gene: -; J gene: TRBJ2-7; clone size: -; CDR3 DNA: TGTGCCAGCAGCTTAATAGTCCAGGGTGTCCTACCCTACGAGCAGTACTTC; CDR3 protein: CASSLIVQGVLPYEQYF
V gene: TRBV10-3; D gene: TRBD1; J gene: TRBJ1-1; clone size: -; CDR3 DNA: TGTGCCATCAGTGGACAGGGGATGAACACTGAAGCTTTCTTT; CDR3 protein: CAISGQGMNTEAFF
V gene: TRBV19; D gene: TRBD2; J gene: TRBJ2-7; clone size: -; CDR3 DNA: TGTGCCTCTAGCGGGAATAGCGAGCAGTACTTC; CDR3 protein: CASSGNSEQYF
V gene: TRBV7-2; D gene: TRBD2; J gene: TRBJ2-3; clone size: -; CDR3 DNA: TGTGCCAGCAGCGCCCGCCTAGCGGGGGTGGCAGATACGCAGTATTTT; CDR3 protein: CASSARLAGVADTQYF
V gene: TRBV19; D gene: TRBD1; J gene: TRBJ1-1; clone size: -; CDR3 DNA: TGTGCCAGTGGATTTCATCGGGACAGGGACACGGACACTGAAGCTTTCTTT; CDR3 protein: CASGFHRDRDTDTEAFF
V gene: TRBV27; D gene: -; J gene: TRBJ1-5; clone size: -; CDR3 DNA: TGTGCCAGCAGTTTATCGCCCCTGGGCTGGAATCAGCCCCAGCATTTT; CDR3 protein: CASSLSPLGWNQPQHF
V gene: TRBV28; D gene: TRBD1; J gene: TRBJ1-1; clone size: -; CDR3 DNA: TGTGCCAGCAGTTTAGGACAGGGCTCTGAAGCTTTCTTT; CDR3 protein: CASSLGQGSEAFF
V gene: TRBV7-9; D gene: -; J gene: TRBJ2-3; clone size: -; CDR3 DNA: TGTGCCAGCAGCCCTTTAGATACGCAGTATTTT; CDR3 protein: CASSPLDTQYF
V gene: TRBV21-1; D gene: -; J gene: TRBJ1-1; clone size: -; CDR3 DNA: TGTGCCAGCAGCAAATGGAGCCCAACGAACACTGAAGCTTTCTTT; CDR3 protein: CASSKWSPTNTEAFF
V gene: TRBV5-4; D gene: -; J gene: TRBJ2-2; clone size: -; CDR3 DNA: TGTGCCAGCAACCCCCTCGAGGGATCCGGGGAGCTGTTTTTT; CDR3 protein: CASNPLEGSGELFF
V gene: TRBV6-5; D gene: -; J gene: TRBJ1-1; clone size: -; CDR3 DNA: TGTGCCAGCAGTACTCCAACAGGGACTGAAGCTTTCTTT; CDR3 protein: CASSTPTGTEAFF
V gene: TRBV7-9; D gene: TRBD2; J gene: TRBJ2-7; clone size: -; CDR3 DNA: TGTGCCAGCCTGCCTAGCGGGGGGGCCGGGGAGCAGTACTTC; CDR3 protein: CASLPSGGAGEQYF
V gene: TRBV30; D gene: TRBD1; J gene: TRBJ2-1; clone size: -; CDR3 DNA: TGTGCCTGGACGGGACAGGGAGATGAGCAGTTCTTC; CDR3 protein: CAWTGQGDEQFF
V gene: TRBV11-3; D gene: -; J gene: TRBJ1-5; clone size: once; CDR3 DNA: TGTGCCAGCAGCTTCCACAGGGATCAGCCCCAGCATTTT; CDR3 protein: CASSFHRDQPQHF
V gene: TRBV5-1; D gene: TRBD1; J gene: TRBJ1-5; clone size: -; CDR3 DNA: TGCGCCAGCAGCCTCGGACAGGGAGGCAATCAGCCCCAGCATTTT; CDR3 protein: CASSLGQGGNQPQHF
V gene: TRBV9; D gene: -; J gene: TRBJ2-3; clone size: -; CDR3 DNA: TGTGCCAGCAGCGCCGTAAGGGCGGGATTCACAGATACGCAGTATTTT; CDR3 protein: CASSAVRAGFTDTQYF
V gene: TRBV3-1/TRBV3-2; D gene: TRBD2; J gene: TRBJ2-7; clone size: -; CDR3 DNA: TGTGCCAGCAGCTCTAGCGGGGGGCTTCACGAGCAGTACTTC; CDR3 protein: CASSSSGGLHEQYF